This TCR beta chain was identified during a study of cytomegalovirus exposure and HLA in healthy donors. Donors in the study were healthy people who gave bone marrow. V was cut by 5 bases and J by 2 bases, with 18 bases left in between. The CDR3 has 17 residues. Germline CDR1 and CDR2: SEHNR and FQNEAQ (reference sequence). This clone showed up many times. The antigen remains unidentified. Amplification used 60 Vbeta primers and 13 Jbeta primers. Clones were read by immunoSEQ multiplex PCR, and TCRdb kept only the in-frame ones, dropping some. The table records 85,000 to 100,000 clones, 50% to 80% of them present only once. Overall study results and limits: Apart from CMV serostatus, no immune exposure information was available. The study carried out a later analysis of TCR beta sequences. It associated around 17,000 of them with specific HLA alleles at a false discovery rate of 0.05.

V is TRBV7-9 and J is TRBJ1-4; D is unresolved. This TCR was recovered from a man aged 55-75 years in good health and CMV-seronegative. The sequencing input was PBMCs. The CDR3 region is CASSPTGSFRTNEKLFF. The CDR3 nucleotides are TGTGCCAGCAGCCCGACGGGGTCGTTCCGGACTAATGAAAAACTGTTTTTT.